This entry describes one TCR beta chain. Its antigen is still unknown. The source material, RNA transcripts, was used to amplify TCR beta CDR3 regions. First-round RT-PCR of the TCR CDR3 relied on the HTBI primer set. TCRdb re-derived calls from the multiplex PCR reads in MiXCR, one entry per CDR3 protein. Of 600,000 to 850,000 distinct CDR3 sequences in the sample, 18% were seen once. This sample was taken from a study of T cells in Graves' hyperthyroidism and ophthalmopathy. Points from the study as a whole: A model of 13 V-J pairs discriminated ophthalmopathy from stable hyperthyroidism.

Germline assignment: CDR1 LGHNA and CDR2 YNFKEQ. This CDR3 contains 16 residues. The V gene end was trimmed by 3 bases and the J gene end by 3 bases; junction bases not matched to a gene: 7. Any symptoms of ophthalmopathy came after the first hyperthyroidism diagnosis, from which the blood sample dates. Fresh 10 ml peripheral blood yielded PBMCs. Sequencing used blood. V usage is TRBV4-2 and J usage is TRBJ1-2; 10 bases agree with TRBD1. The receptor comes from a woman in her forties or fifties with Graves' hyperthyroidism that later progressed to Graves' ophthalmopathy. The CDR3: CASSQIRGTGDYGYTF. In nucleotides, the CDR3 is TGTGCCAGCAGCCAGATTCGGGGGACAGGGGACTATGGCTACACCTTC.